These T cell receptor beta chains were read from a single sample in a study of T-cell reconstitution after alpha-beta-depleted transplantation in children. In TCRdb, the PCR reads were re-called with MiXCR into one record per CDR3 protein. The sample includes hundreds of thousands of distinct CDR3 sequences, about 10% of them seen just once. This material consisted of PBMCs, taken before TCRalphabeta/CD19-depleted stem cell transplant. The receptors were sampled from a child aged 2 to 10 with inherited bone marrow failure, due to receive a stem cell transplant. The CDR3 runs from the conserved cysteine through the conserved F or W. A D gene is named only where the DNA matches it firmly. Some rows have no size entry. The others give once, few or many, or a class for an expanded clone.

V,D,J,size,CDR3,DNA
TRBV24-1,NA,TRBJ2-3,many,CATSDPPEPDTQYF,TGTGCCACCAGTGACCCGCCGGAGCCCGATACGCAGTATTTT
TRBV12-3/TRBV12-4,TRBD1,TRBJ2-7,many,CASSYGTGPYEQYF,TGTGCCAGCAGTTATGGGACAGGGCCCTACGAGCAGTACTTC
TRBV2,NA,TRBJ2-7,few,CASSDSTLLPYEQYF,TGTGCCAGCAGTGATTCGACACTTCTACCCTACGAGCAGTACTTC
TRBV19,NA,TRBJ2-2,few,CASSVPITGELFF,TGTGCCAGTAGTGTCCCGATCACCGGGGAGCTGTTTTTT
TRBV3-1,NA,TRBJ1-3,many,CASSQDSQGYSGNTIYF,TGTGCCAGCAGCCAAGATTCCCAGGGGTACTCTGGAAACACCATATATTTT
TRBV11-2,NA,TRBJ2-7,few,CASSLDATSYEQYF,TGTGCCAGCAGCTTAGATGCAACTAGCTACGAGCAGTACTTC
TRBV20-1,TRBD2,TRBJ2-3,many,CSAGTSGDTQYF,TGCAGTGCTGGGACTAGCGGGGATACGCAGTATTTT
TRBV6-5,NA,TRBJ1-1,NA,CASSYGISGTEAFF,TGTGCCAGCAGTTATGGGATTTCGGGCACTGAAGCTTTCTTT
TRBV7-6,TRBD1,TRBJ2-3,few,CASSLTAGQGGTDTQYF,TGTGCCAGCAGCTTAACAGCGGGACAGGGCGGCACAGATACGCAGTATTTT
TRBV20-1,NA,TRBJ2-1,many,CSARRASYNEQFF,TGCAGTGCTAGGCGGGCGTCCTACAATGAGCAGTTCTTC
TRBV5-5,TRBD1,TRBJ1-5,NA,CASSPNPRDRGNQPQHF,TGTGCCAGCAGCCCCAACCCACGGGACAGGGGGAATCAGCCCCAGCATTTT
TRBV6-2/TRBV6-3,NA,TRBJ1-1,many,CASSYGPVVLTEAFF,TGTGCCAGCAGTTATGGGCCCGTCGTGTTAACTGAAGCTTTCTTT
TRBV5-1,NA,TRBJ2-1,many,CASSIGGARALNEQFF,TGCGCCAGCAGCATCGGGGGCGCGAGGGCACTCAATGAGCAGTTCTTC
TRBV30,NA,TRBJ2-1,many,CAWNGDSSYNEQFF,TGTGCCTGGAACGGAGACAGCTCCTACAATGAGCAGTTCTTC
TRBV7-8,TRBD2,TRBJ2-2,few,CASSPRGGRVGGELFF,TGTGCCAGCAGCCCCCGGGGCGGGAGGGTTGGCGGGGAGCTGTTTTTT
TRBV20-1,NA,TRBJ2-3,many,CSARDPGPDTQYF,TGCAGTGCTCGGGACCCAGGACCAGATACGCAGTATTTT